The clone carrying this T cell receptor beta chain came up many times. Its antigen is unknown. Time point in this sample: persistent/refractory GD, antithyroid drugs over 5 years with positive TRAb. The TCR library was made from RNA extracted from PBMCs. Diagnosing Graves' disease relied on the American Thyroid Association guidelines. The data belong to a study of regulatory T cells in long-lasting Graves disease. Broader study findings: Newly diagnosed disease favored TRBV20-1 and TRBJ2-1 over persistent disease.

The CDR3 has 14 residues. Germline CDR1 and CDR2: SGHTA and FQGNSA. With 3 bases removed from V and 5 bases from J, the gap between germline ends came to 14 bases. TCR beta libraries were built with iRepertoire HTBI primers and Arm-PCR of CDR3 regions. TCRdb fed the multiplex PCR reads into MiXCR, producing one record per CDR3 protein. The sample holds about 470,000 distinct CDR3 sequences, 20% seen once. This chain joins TRBV7-2 and TRBJ2-7; the D is unclear. The sample consisted of peripheral blood mononuclear cells (PBMCs), taken when the disease was refractory, from a patient treated with antithyroid drugs. This receptor was obtained from a female donor with Graves disease. For the CDR3, the DNA is TGTGCCAGCAGCTTGAGGCCCACCAAGAACGAGCAGTACTTC. Protein product: CASSLRPTKNEQYF.